This T cell receptor beta chain derives from a study of CD8 T cells in ankylosing spondylitis. From germline, CDR1 is MGHDK and CDR2 SYGVNS. CDR3 length: 14 residues. Trimming cost V 2 bases and J 1 base, with 7 bases left between them. This clonotype was seen repeatedly, ten times or more. MiXCR, applied by TCRdb to the 5' RACE reads, yields one record per CDR3 protein. The sample lists 100,000 to 150,000 distinct CDR3 sequences, about 6.4% occurring once. V gene TRBV25-1 combines with J gene TRBJ2-3; unclear D gene. The specimen sequenced was blood, either unsorted or a sorted T cell fraction (not recorded which). The receptor was isolated from a male donor with ankylosing spondylitis or in good health (not recorded which). For the CDR3, the DNA is TGTGCCAGCAGTGAAAAAGATGGCACAGATACGCAGTATTTT. This gives the protein CASSEKDGTDTQYF.